The rows below give T cell receptor beta chains drawn from one sample of a study of cytomegalovirus exposure and HLA in healthy donors. Only in-frame clones appear in the TCRdb table, and some are missing; sequencing was by immunoSEQ multiplex PCR. The sample has over 250,000 clones; just over 70% are singletons. The sequencing input was PBMCs. These receptors all come from a female donor in good health and CMV-seronegative. Both conserved end residues are part of each CDR3. A D gene is named only where the DNA matches it firmly. Expanded clones get a size class; other rows say once, few or many, or leave the size out.

D gene: TRBD1; CDR3 length: 15; clone size: -; V gene: TRBV5-1; J gene: TRBJ2-6; CDR3 DNA: TGCGCCAGCGGGACAGCTGGGTCTGGGGCCAACGTCCTGACTTTC; CDR3 protein: CASGTAGSGANVLTF
D gene: TRBD1; CDR3 length: 13; clone size: -; V gene: TRBV7-3; J gene: TRBJ1-5; CDR3 DNA: TGTGCCAGCAGCTTACGACAGGGCCAGCCCCAGCATTTT; CDR3 protein: CASSLRQGQPQHF
D gene: -; CDR3 length: 16; clone size: -; V gene: TRBV27; J gene: TRBJ1-1; CDR3 DNA: TGTGCCAGCAGTTTATCGGGCGGGGCAGCCAACACTGAAGCTTTCTTT; CDR3 protein: CASSLSGGAANTEAFF
D gene: TRBD1; CDR3 length: 16; clone size: once; V gene: TRBV28; J gene: TRBJ1-5; CDR3 DNA: TGTGCATCCTTTGGGGTGGACAGGGTTGGCAATCAGCCCCAGCATTTT; CDR3 protein: CASFGVDRVGNQPQHF
D gene: TRBD1; CDR3 length: 14; clone size: -; V gene: TRBV7-9; J gene: TRBJ2-7; CDR3 DNA: TGTGCCAGCGTCAGGACAGGGGCCTCCTACGAGCAGTACTTC; CDR3 protein: CASVRTGASYEQYF
D gene: -; CDR3 length: 14; clone size: -; V gene: TRBV7-2; J gene: TRBJ2-1; CDR3 DNA: TGTGCCAGCAGCCCCAGGGGCTCCTACAATGAGCAGTTCTTC; CDR3 protein: CASSPRGSYNEQFF
D gene: -; CDR3 length: 16; clone size: once; V gene: TRBV5-1; J gene: TRBJ2-1; CDR3 DNA: TGCGCCAGCAGCTTGGCGGCGGTGAGCTCCTACAATGAGCAGTTCTTC; CDR3 protein: CASSLAAVSSYNEQFF
D gene: -; CDR3 length: 15; clone size: -; V gene: TRBV7-9; J gene: TRBJ2-2; CDR3 DNA: TGTGCCAGCAGCTTAGCGGACGGGGATACCGGGGAGCTGTTTTTT; CDR3 protein: CASSLADGDTGELFF
D gene: -; CDR3 length: 13; clone size: -; V gene: TRBV7-9; J gene: TRBJ1-1; CDR3 DNA: TGTGCCAGCAGCTCCCCGTCGAACACTGAAGCTTTCTTT; CDR3 protein: CASSSPSNTEAFF
D gene: TRBD1; CDR3 length: 13; clone size: -; V gene: TRBV6-1; J gene: TRBJ1-5; CDR3 DNA: TGTGCCAGCAGTGGGACAGGGAGTCAGCCCCAGCATTTT; CDR3 protein: CASSGTGSQPQHF
D gene: -; CDR3 length: 15; clone size: -; V gene: TRBV5-1; J gene: TRBJ2-3; CDR3 DNA: TGCGCCAGCAGCGTACAGGCTGTAGGGACAGATACGCAGTATTTT; CDR3 protein: CASSVQAVGTDTQYF
D gene: -; CDR3 length: 12; clone size: -; V gene: TRBV7-2; J gene: TRBJ2-7; CDR3 DNA: TGTGCCAGCAGCCCGAGACTTTACGAGCAGTACTTC; CDR3 protein: CASSPRLYEQYF
D gene: TRBD1; CDR3 length: 15; clone size: -; V gene: TRBV30; J gene: TRBJ2-7; CDR3 DNA: TGTGCCTGGAGTGAGGGGGCAGGGTTAATCTACGAGCAGTACTTC; CDR3 protein: CAWSEGAGLIYEQYF
D gene: -; CDR3 length: 16; clone size: once; V gene: TRBV7-9; J gene: TRBJ1-3; CDR3 DNA: TGTGCCAGCAGCTTAGCTGGGGGGAGCTCTGGAAACACCATATATTTT; CDR3 protein: CASSLAGGSSGNTIYF
D gene: TRBD1; CDR3 length: 19; clone size: -; V gene: TRBV5-1; J gene: TRBJ1-6; CDR3 DNA: TGCGCCAGCAGCTTGTCTTATTTGACAGGGAGCTCCTATAATTCACCCCTCCACTTT; CDR3 protein: CASSLSYLTGSSYNSPLHF
D gene: -; CDR3 length: 14; clone size: -; V gene: TRBV30; J gene: TRBJ1-5; CDR3 DNA: TGTGCCTGGAATCAACAGGAGGGAGATCAGCCCCAGCACTTT; CDR3 protein: CAWNQQEGDQPQHF
D gene: -; CDR3 length: 11; clone size: -; V gene: TRBV30; J gene: TRBJ2-3; CDR3 DNA: TGTGCCTGGGAGACGGGAGATACGCAGTATTTT; CDR3 protein: CAWETGDTQYF
D gene: TRBD2; CDR3 length: 15; clone size: -; V gene: TRBV5-1; J gene: TRBJ2-7; CDR3 DNA: TGCGCCAGCAGCTTAAAGGGAGGGAACGTCGACGAGCAGTACTTC; CDR3 protein: CASSLKGGNVDEQYF
D gene: -; CDR3 length: 15; clone size: -; V gene: TRBV27; J gene: TRBJ2-3; CDR3 DNA: TGTGCCAGCAGTTTGGAAGCGGCCGCACCAGATACGCAGTATTTT; CDR3 protein: CASSLEAAAPDTQYF
D gene: TRBD2; CDR3 length: 15; clone size: -; V gene: TRBV14; J gene: TRBJ2-1; CDR3 DNA: TGTGCCAGCAGCCCGAGGACTAGCAGATACAATGAGCAGTTCTTC; CDR3 protein: CASSPRTSRYNEQFF
D gene: -; CDR3 length: 14; clone size: few; V gene: TRBV28; J gene: TRBJ2-2; CDR3 DNA: TGTGCCAGCGGGAGTCCCTCCGGCACCGGGGAGCTGTTTTTT; CDR3 protein: CASGSPSGTGELFF
D gene: TRBD2; CDR3 length: 15; clone size: -; V gene: TRBV2; J gene: TRBJ2-6; CDR3 DNA: TGTGCCAGCGGGGGGGACCTCTCTGGGGCCAACGTCCTGACTTTC; CDR3 protein: CASGGDLSGANVLTF
D gene: TRBD2; CDR3 length: 17; clone size: -; V gene: TRBV10-3; J gene: TRBJ2-2; CDR3 DNA: TGTGCCATCAGTGAGGCAATGGCTAGCGGGAATCTTGGGGAGCTGTTTTTT; CDR3 protein: CAISEAMASGNLGELFF
D gene: TRBD1; CDR3 length: 15; clone size: once; V gene: TRBV19; J gene: TRBJ2-3; CDR3 DNA: TGTGCCAGTAGTAGCGACAGGGTTGGCACAGATACGCAGTATTTT; CDR3 protein: CASSSDRVGTDTQYF
D gene: TRBD2; CDR3 length: 16; clone size: -; V gene: TRBV10-3; J gene: TRBJ2-1; CDR3 DNA: TGTGCCATCAGTGGACTAGCGGGAGGGATCTACAATGAGCAGTTCTTC; CDR3 protein: CAISGLAGGIYNEQFF
D gene: -; CDR3 length: 14; clone size: -; V gene: TRBV9; J gene: TRBJ2-3; CDR3 DNA: TGTGCCAGCAGCCCCCGACTACGCCCAGATACGCAGTATTTT; CDR3 protein: CASSPRLRPDTQYF
D gene: TRBD2; CDR3 length: 15; clone size: -; V gene: TRBV5-4; J gene: TRBJ2-7; CDR3 DNA: TGTGCCAGCAGCGCGGGTGGGCTAGCGGGCTACGAGCAGTACTTC; CDR3 protein: CASSAGGLAGYEQYF
D gene: -; CDR3 length: 18; clone size: -; V gene: TRBV7-2; J gene: TRBJ2-3; CDR3 DNA: TGTGCCAGCAGCTTAGCGTTCGGATTGGTAGCGGGCACAGATACGCAGTATTTT; CDR3 protein: CASSLAFGLVAGTDTQYF
D gene: TRBD2; CDR3 length: 14; clone size: -; V gene: TRBV18; J gene: TRBJ2-3; CDR3 DNA: TGTGCCAGCTCCTCATCGACGGGGGGGGATACGCAGTATTTT; CDR3 protein: CASSSSTGGDTQYF
D gene: TRBD2; CDR3 length: 15; clone size: -; V gene: TRBV5-1; J gene: TRBJ2-1; CDR3 DNA: TGCGCCAGCAGCTCCGGGACTAGCGGGGGAAATGAGCAGTTCTTC; CDR3 protein: CASSSGTSGGNEQFF
D gene: -; CDR3 length: 15; clone size: -; V gene: TRBV30; J gene: TRBJ1-1; CDR3 DNA: TGTGCTGGGGAGGGGAGTCGGGGGATGAACACTGAAGCTTTCTTT; CDR3 protein: CAGEGSRGMNTEAFF
D gene: -; CDR3 length: 14; clone size: -; V gene: TRBV5-1; J gene: TRBJ2-1; CDR3 DNA: TGCGCCAGCAGCTCGACAGTTAACTACAATGAGCAGTTCTTC; CDR3 protein: CASSSTVNYNEQFF
D gene: -; CDR3 length: 16; clone size: -; V gene: TRBV5-6; J gene: TRBJ2-7; CDR3 DNA: TGTGCCAGCAGCCCTCGGGTAGGGGTTGGCTCCTACGAGCAGTACTTC; CDR3 protein: CASSPRVGVGSYEQYF
D gene: -; CDR3 length: 16; clone size: -; V gene: TRBV5-6; J gene: TRBJ2-5; CDR3 DNA: TGTGCCAGCAGCTGCTTAAGTTGGGGGGAGGAAGAGACCCAGTACTTC; CDR3 protein: CASSCLSWGEEETQYF
D gene: TRBD2; CDR3 length: 13; clone size: once; V gene: TRBV2; J gene: TRBJ2-7; CDR3 DNA: TGTGCCATGGGTCTAGCGGGAGGAAACGAGCAGTACTTC; CDR3 protein: CAMGLAGGNEQYF
D gene: -; CDR3 length: 15; clone size: -; V gene: TRBV27; J gene: TRBJ2-2; CDR3 DNA: TGTGCCAGCAGTCCTCGACAGGCTCGCACGGGGGAGCTGTTTTTT; CDR3 protein: CASSPRQARTGELFF
D gene: -; CDR3 length: 13; clone size: -; V gene: TRBV6-1; J gene: TRBJ2-1; CDR3 DNA: TGTGCCAGCAGTGAAGGTTGGGGACTCGAGAAGTTCTTC; CDR3 protein: CASSEGWGLEKFF
D gene: -; CDR3 length: 15; clone size: -; V gene: TRBV7-2; J gene: TRBJ2-7; CDR3 DNA: TGTGCCAGCAGCTTAGATGGAATTGAGGCTCGAAGTAAGTACTTC; CDR3 protein: CASSLDGIEARSKYF
D gene: -; CDR3 length: 14; clone size: -; V gene: TRBV18; J gene: TRBJ2-7; CDR3 DNA: TGTGCCAGCTCACTTCCGACTAGTTTAGGAGAGCAGTACTTC; CDR3 protein: CASSLPTSLGEQYF
D gene: -; CDR3 length: 15; clone size: -; V gene: TRBV6-1; J gene: TRBJ2-7; CDR3 DNA: TGTGCCAGCAGTGGCGAGGGGGGGTATACCTACGAGCAGTACTTC; CDR3 protein: CASSGEGGYTYEQYF
D gene: TRBD1; CDR3 length: 15; clone size: -; V gene: TRBV7-2; J gene: TRBJ1-2; CDR3 DNA: TGTGCCAGCAGCCTATTGACAGGGGGCGCCTATGGCTACACCTTC; CDR3 protein: CASSLLTGGAYGYTF
D gene: TRBD1; CDR3 length: 14; clone size: -; V gene: TRBV2; J gene: TRBJ2-4; CDR3 DNA: TGTGCCAGCATGGCCGGGACAGCCGAAAACATTCAGTACTTC; CDR3 protein: CASMAGTAENIQYF
D gene: -; CDR3 length: 11; clone size: -; V gene: TRBV29-1; J gene: TRBJ2-3; CDR3 DNA: TGCAGCGTTGGGTCCAGGCCCAGTGAGTATTTT; CDR3 protein: CSVGSRPSEYF
D gene: TRBD1; CDR3 length: 13; clone size: few; V gene: TRBV11-2; J gene: TRBJ2-7; CDR3 DNA: TGTGCCAGCAGCGGGGGGACAGGGGACGAGCAGTACTTC; CDR3 protein: CASSGGTGDEQYF
D gene: -; CDR3 length: 14; clone size: -; V gene: TRBV28; J gene: TRBJ1-1; CDR3 DNA: TGTGCCAGCAGTTTCAGGGGTAGGAGGACTGAAGCTTTCTTT; CDR3 protein: CASSFRGRRTEAFF
D gene: -; CDR3 length: 12; clone size: -; V gene: TRBV5-1; J gene: TRBJ1-2; CDR3 DNA: TGCGCCAGCAGCCCGGGAGAGAAAGGCTACACCTTC; CDR3 protein: CASSPGEKGYTF
D gene: -; CDR3 length: 17; clone size: -; V gene: TRBV4-2; J gene: TRBJ1-4; CDR3 DNA: TGTGCCAGCAGCCAAGGGGGGGGCCGCGGGGCGGATGAAAAACTGTTTTTT; CDR3 protein: CASSQGGGRGADEKLFF
D gene: -; CDR3 length: 15; clone size: -; V gene: TRBV5-1; J gene: TRBJ2-1; CDR3 DNA: TGCGCCAGCAGCTTGGAAGGGGATTCCTACAATGAGCAGTTCTTC; CDR3 protein: CASSLEGDSYNEQFF
D gene: TRBD2; CDR3 length: 13; clone size: few; V gene: TRBV5-1; J gene: TRBJ2-7; CDR3 DNA: TGCGCCAGCAGGACTAGCGGGACCTACGAGCAGTACTTC; CDR3 protein: CASRTSGTYEQYF